The 13 T cell receptor beta chains below were found in one sample sequenced in a study of blood T cell repertoires in COVID-19. Produced via immunoSEQ multiplex PCR; TCRdb's table is partial and in-frame only. The repertoire holds some 700,000 clones, with 70% to 90% as singletons. The specimen sequenced was peripheral blood. These receptor sequences come from a woman aged 18-35 years with acute or convalescent COVID-19.

The CDR3, as DNA: TGTGCCAGTAGTATTCGACAGGGTATAGTTCTCGGTTCACCCCTCCACTTT. It yields the protein CASSIRQGIVLGSPLHF. The V call is TRBV19, the J call TRBJ1-6; 7 positions match TRBD1. V lost 3 bases and J lost 9; bases outside the gene matches: 14. CDR1 and CDR2 (germline): LNHDA, SQIVND (reference sequence). This CDR3 comprises 17 residues.

This clone was detected only once. This chain joins TRBV10-3 and TRBJ1-6; perhaps TRBD1 as D (6 bases). CDR3 length equals 16 residues. V lost 6 bases and J 0 bases, leaving 12 bases between the germline ends. Germline V gene lookup returns CDR1 ENHRY and CDR2 SYGVKD. CDR3 coding DNA: TGTGCCATCAGGGAGGGGGGGAGCTCCTATAATTCACCCCTCCACTTT. It encodes CAIREGGSSYNSPLHF.

The rearrangement links TRBV9 to TRBJ1-1; D gene uncertain. The germline V gene encodes CDR1 SGDLS and CDR2 YYNGEE. The V end lost 0 bases, the J end lost 4 bases, and 10 bases lay between the germline ends. This CDR3 is built from 14 residues. The CDR3 protein is CASSVGPGFTEAFF. The CDR3 DNA sequence: TGTGCCAGCAGCGTAGGCCCAGGATTCACTGAAGCTTTCTTT.

This clone was detected once. V gene TRBV7-2 combines with J gene TRBJ2-3, with TRBD2 identical over 12 bases. Germline-derived CDR1 and CDR2 are SGHTA and FQGNSA. The CDR3 has 18 amino acids. With V trimmed by 7 bases and J by 6 bases, 17 bases remained unmatched. CDR3 DNA sequence: TGTGCCAGCACCCCAACCCGACTAGCGGGGGCGAAGCGGGATACGCAGTATTTT. Encoded protein: CASTPTRLAGAKRDTQYF.

V is TRBV11-2 and J is TRBJ1-2, with 7 bases matching TRBD1. CDR1 and CDR2 (germline): SGHAT, FQNNGV. The CDR3 runs 14 residues. The J segment lost 4 bases and the V segment lost 1 base, leaving 3 bases of the junction unmatched. CDR3 loop: CASSLGGGLYGYTF. The CDR3 DNA sequence: TGTGCCAGCAGCTTAGGAGGGGGCCTCTATGGCTACACCTTC.

This rearrangement joins TRBV10-3 to TRBJ1-1, with a possible D match to TRBD1 (5 bases). CDR1 ENHRY and CDR2 SYGVKD come from the germline V gene. The CDR3 extends over 16 amino acids. V lost 0 bases, J lost 6 bases, and 17 bases lay in between. As DNA, the CDR3 is TGTGCCATCAGTGAGTCGATGGCGGTGGAGGGGCCTGAAGCTTTCTTT. It encodes CAISESMAVEGPEAFF.

The rearrangement uses TRBV4-1 and TRBJ1-4, with TRBD1 identical over 9 bases. The CDR3 spans 15 residues. V gave up 1 base and J gave up 10 bases; unmatched junction bases: 7. Germline assignment: CDR1 MGHRA and CDR2 YSYEKL. The CDR3 sequence: CASSQGGTGWGKLFF. In nucleotides, the CDR3 is TGCGCCAGCAGCCAAGGGGGGACAGGGTGGGGAAAACTGTTTTTT.

In this sample, this clone turned up a few times. The chain carries TRBV28 and TRBJ2-1; 7 positions match TRBD2. After removal of 0 bases from V and 4 bases from J, the junction contained 15 bases not matched to a gene. This CDR3 has 19 amino acids. Germline V lookup: CDR1 MDHEN, CDR2 SYDVKM. The CDR3 DNA reads TGTGCCAGCAGTTTATGGCCGGGGGGTGGATATACGGGGTACAATGAGCAGTTCTTC. Translating gives CASSLWPGGGYTGYNEQFF.

This chain connects TRBV6-2 or TRBV6-3 to TRBJ2-2, with TRBD2 matching 8 bases. Germline CDR1 and CDR2: MNHEY and SVGEGT. Trimming removed 5 bases from V and 1 base from J; junction bases left unmatched: 3. CDR3 length: 15 amino acids. The CDR3 here is CASSISGRNTGELFF. CDR3 DNA: TGTGCCAGCAGTATCAGCGGGAGGAACACCGGGGAGCTGTTTTTT.

V and J are TRBV5-4 and TRBJ1-2; D remains ambiguous. This CDR3 region has 14 residues. Trimming stripped 3 bases from V and 3 bases from J, with 12 bases between. Germline V gene lookup returns CDR1 SGHNT and CDR2 YYREEE (reference sequence). CDR3 region: CASSSSEQYYGYTF. CDR3 DNA: TGTGCCAGCAGCTCGTCCGAACAGTACTATGGCTACACCTTC.

The chain employs TRBV7-9 and TRBJ1-6; 8 bases align to TRBD1. Looked up from germline, CDR1 is SEHNR and CDR2 is FQNEAQ (reference sequence). The CDR3 is made up of 14 amino acids. J lost 5 bases, V lost 5 bases, and 2 bases had no gene match. In nucleotides, the CDR3 is TGTGCCAGCAGCGCAGGGGGCAATAATTCACCCCTCCACTTT. It yields the protein CASSAGGNNSPLHF.

This chain joins TRBV7-8 and TRBJ1-5; D not resolved. CDR1 is SGHVS and CDR2 is FQNEAQ in the germline V gene. This CDR3 is built from 17 residues. With 2 bases removed from V and 0 bases from J, the gap between germline ends came to 14 bases. CDR3 protein: CASSLTDAVNSNQPQHF. CDR3 coding DNA: TGTGCCAGCAGCTTAACGGATGCGGTGAATAGCAATCAGCCCCAGCATTTT.

This clone turned up a few times. The rearrangement links TRBV5-1 to TRBJ1-1; TRBD1 matches 7 bases. This CDR3 is built from 15 residues. The germline V gene has CDR1 SGHRS and CDR2 YFSETQ. Germline trimming cut 0 bases from V and 0 bases from J; bases unmatched to any gene: 2. The CDR3 spells CASSLVGQLNTEAFF. In DNA, the CDR3 is TGCGCCAGCAGCTTGGTGGGACAGCTGAACACTGAAGCTTTCTTT.